The source of this TCR beta chain is a study of cytomegalovirus exposure and HLA in healthy donors. Turning to the study itself: HLA-typed donors were the source of approximately 88 million unique TCRs, which an early data release held.

Among the donors, all were healthy bone marrow donors. Regarding this clone: One junction end does not reproduce the germline sequence, and a read error may be involved.

Both 60 Vbeta primers and 13 Jbeta primers went into the PCR. Clones were sequenced by immunoSEQ multiplex PCR, and TCRdb holds only the in-frame ones, with some missing. The sample shows about 220,000 clones, 75% of them seen only once. The CDR3 has 13 residues. Germline CDR1 and CDR2: SEHNR and FQNEAQ (reference sequence). This receptor was taken from a woman in her thirties in good health and CMV-seronegative. V is TRBV7-9 and J is TRBJ1-1; a weak D match, TRBD1 (5 bases). Sequences were obtained from PBMCs. The CDR3 DNA follows: TGTTCCAGCAGCCGGGGGGGGACCACTGAAGCTTTCTTT. Its translation is CSSSRGGTTEAFF.